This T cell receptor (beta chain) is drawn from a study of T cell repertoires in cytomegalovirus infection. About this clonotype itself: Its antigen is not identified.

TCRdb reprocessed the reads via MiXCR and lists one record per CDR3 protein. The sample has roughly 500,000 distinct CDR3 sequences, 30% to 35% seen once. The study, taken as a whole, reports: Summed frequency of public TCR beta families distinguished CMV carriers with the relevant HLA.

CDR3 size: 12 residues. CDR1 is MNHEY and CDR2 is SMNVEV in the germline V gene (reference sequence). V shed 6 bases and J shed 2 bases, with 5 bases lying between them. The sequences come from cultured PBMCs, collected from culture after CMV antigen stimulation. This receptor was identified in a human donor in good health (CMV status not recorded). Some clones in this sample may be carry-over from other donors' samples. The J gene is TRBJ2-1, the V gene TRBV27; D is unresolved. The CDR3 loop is CASRPAYNEQFF. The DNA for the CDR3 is TGTGCCAGCAGACCGGCCTACAATGAGCAGTTCTTC.